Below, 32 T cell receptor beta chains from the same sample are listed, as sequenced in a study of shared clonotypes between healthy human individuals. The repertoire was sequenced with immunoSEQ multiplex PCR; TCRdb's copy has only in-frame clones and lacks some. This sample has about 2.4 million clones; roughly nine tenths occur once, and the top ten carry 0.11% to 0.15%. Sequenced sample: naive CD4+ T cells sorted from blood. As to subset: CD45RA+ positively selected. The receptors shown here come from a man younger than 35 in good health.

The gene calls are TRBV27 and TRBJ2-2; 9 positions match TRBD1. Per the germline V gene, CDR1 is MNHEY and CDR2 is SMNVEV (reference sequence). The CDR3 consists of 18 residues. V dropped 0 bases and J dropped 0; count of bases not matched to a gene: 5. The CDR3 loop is CASSLSTGQGPNTGELFF. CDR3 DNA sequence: TGTGCCAGCAGTTTATCAACGGGACAGGGCCCGAACACCGGGGAGCTGTTTTTT.

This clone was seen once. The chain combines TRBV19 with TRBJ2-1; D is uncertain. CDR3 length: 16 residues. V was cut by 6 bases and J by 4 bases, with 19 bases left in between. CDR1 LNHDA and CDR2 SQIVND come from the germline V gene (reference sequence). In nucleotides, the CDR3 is TGTGCCAGTAGCCTCACGGCGGCCCTGGGGTACAATGAGCAGTTCTTC. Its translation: CASSLTAALGYNEQFF.

The CDR3 DNA reads TGTGCCAGCAGGGCAGGTAGTGGCACAGATACGCAGTATTTT. Its translation: CASRAGSGTDTQYF. V usage is TRBV2 and J usage is TRBJ2-3; D is unclear. CDR3 length: 14 residues. V lost 6 bases, J lost 1 base, and 11 bases lay in between. CDR1 is SNHLY, CDR2 FYNNEI, per germline.

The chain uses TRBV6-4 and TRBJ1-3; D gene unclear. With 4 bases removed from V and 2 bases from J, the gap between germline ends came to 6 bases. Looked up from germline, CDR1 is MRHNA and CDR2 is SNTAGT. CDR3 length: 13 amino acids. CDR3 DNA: TGTGCCAGCAGTGTGGGTCCTGGAAACACCATATATTTT. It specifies CASSVGPGNTIYF.

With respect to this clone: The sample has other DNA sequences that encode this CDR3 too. The CDR3 region is CASSPQGLAGTDTQYF. The CDR3 coding sequence is TGTGCCAGCAGCCCCCAGGGACTAGCGGGTACAGATACGCAGTATTTT. V usage is TRBV7-9 and J usage is TRBJ2-3; 12 bases are a match to TRBD2. Per the germline V gene, CDR1 is SEHNR and CDR2 is FQNEAQ (reference sequence). The CDR3 is 16 amino acids. V lost 5 bases and J lost 3; bases outside the gene matches: 6.

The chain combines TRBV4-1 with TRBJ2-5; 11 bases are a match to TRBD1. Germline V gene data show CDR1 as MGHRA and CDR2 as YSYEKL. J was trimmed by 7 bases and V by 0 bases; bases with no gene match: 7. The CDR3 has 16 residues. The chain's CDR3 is CASSQDGTGGVVTQYF. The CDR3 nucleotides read TGCGCCAGCAGCCAAGATGGGACAGGGGGTGTAGTGACCCAGTACTTC.

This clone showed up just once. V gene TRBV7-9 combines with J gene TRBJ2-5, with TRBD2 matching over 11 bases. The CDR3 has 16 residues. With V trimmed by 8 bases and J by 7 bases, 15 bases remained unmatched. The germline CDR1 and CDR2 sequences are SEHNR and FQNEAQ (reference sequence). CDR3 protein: CASGRSGGGSIGTQYF. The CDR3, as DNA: TGTGCCAGCGGGCGTAGCGGGGGGGGCAGCATTGGGACCCAGTACTTC.

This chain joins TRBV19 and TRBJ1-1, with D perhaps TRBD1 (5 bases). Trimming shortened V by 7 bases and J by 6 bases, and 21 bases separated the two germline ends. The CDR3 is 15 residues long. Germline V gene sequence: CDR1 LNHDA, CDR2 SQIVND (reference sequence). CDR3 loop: CASIYSGRMGAEAFF. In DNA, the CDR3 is TGTGCCAGTATTTATTCAGGGAGAATGGGCGCTGAAGCTTTCTTT. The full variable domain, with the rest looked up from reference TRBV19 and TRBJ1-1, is DGGITQSPKYLFRKEGQNVTLSCEQNLNHDAMYWYRQDPGQGLRLIYYSQIVNDFQKGDIAEGYSVSREKKESFPLTVTSAQKNPTAFYLCASIYSGRMGAEAFFGQGTRLTVV.

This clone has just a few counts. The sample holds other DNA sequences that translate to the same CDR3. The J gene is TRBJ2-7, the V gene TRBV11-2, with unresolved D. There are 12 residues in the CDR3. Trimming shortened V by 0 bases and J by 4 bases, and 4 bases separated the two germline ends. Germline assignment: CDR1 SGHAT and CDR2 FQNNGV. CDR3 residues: CASSLEGYEQYF. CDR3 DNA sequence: TGTGCCAGCAGCTTAGAGGGATACGAGCAGTACTTC.

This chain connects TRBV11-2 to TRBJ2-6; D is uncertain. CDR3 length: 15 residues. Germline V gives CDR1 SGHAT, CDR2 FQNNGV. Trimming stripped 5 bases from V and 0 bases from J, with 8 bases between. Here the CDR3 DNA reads TGTGCCAGCAGCCCTCAAAACTCTGGGGCCAACGTCCTGACTTTC. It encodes CASSPQNSGANVLTF.

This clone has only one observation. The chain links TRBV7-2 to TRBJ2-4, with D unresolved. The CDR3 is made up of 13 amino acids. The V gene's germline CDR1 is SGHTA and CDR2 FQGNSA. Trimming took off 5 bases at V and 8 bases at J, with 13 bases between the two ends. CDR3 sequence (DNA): TGTGCCAGCAGCCCGCCCCCGGCTCACATTCAGTACTTC. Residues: CASSPPPAHIQYF.

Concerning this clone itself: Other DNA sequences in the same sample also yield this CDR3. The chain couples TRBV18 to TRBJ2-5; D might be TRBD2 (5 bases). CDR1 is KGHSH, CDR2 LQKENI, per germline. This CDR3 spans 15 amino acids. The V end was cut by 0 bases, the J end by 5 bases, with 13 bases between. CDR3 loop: CASSPPSGGGETQYF. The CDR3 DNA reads TGTGCCAGCTCACCACCGAGCGGAGGCGGCGAGACCCAGTACTTC.

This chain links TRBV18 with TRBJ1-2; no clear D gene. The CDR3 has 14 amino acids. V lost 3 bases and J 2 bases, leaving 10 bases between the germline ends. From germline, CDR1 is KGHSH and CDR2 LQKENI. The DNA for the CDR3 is TGTGCCAGCTCACCGGGAGACCAGAACTATGGCTACACCTTC. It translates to CASSPGDQNYGYTF.

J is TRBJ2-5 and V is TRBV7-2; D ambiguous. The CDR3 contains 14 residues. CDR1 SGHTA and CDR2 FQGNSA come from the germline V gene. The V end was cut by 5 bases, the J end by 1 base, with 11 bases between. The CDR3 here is CASSPTRIQETQYF. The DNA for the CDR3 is TGTGCCAGCAGCCCCACGCGGATCCAAGAGACCCAGTACTTC.

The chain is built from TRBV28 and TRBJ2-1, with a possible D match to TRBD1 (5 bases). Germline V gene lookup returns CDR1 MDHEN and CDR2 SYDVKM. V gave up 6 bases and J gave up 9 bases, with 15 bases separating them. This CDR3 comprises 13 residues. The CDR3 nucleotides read TGTGCCAGCAGCCAAAGGGGCGCTAGTGAGCAGTTCTTC. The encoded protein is CASSQRGASEQFF.

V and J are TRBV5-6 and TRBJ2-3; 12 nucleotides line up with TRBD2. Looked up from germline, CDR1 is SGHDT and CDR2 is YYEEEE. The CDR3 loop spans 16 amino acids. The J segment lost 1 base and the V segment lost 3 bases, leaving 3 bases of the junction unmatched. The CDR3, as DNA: TGTGCCAGCAGCTACCGGACTAGCGGGGGCACAGATACGCAGTATTTT. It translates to CASSYRTSGGTDTQYF.

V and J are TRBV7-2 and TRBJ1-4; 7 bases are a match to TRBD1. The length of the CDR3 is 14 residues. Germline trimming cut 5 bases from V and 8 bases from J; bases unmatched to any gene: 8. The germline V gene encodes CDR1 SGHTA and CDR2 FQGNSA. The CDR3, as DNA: TGTGCCAGCAGCCTCGACAGGGCGGTGGAAAAACTGTTTTTT. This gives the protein CASSLDRAVEKLFF.

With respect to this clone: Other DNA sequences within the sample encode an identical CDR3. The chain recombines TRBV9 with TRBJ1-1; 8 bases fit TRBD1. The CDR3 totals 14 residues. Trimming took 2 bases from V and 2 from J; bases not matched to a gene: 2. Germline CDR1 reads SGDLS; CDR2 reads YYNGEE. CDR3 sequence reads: CASSVAGGNTEAFF. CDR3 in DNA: TGTGCCAGCAGCGTTGCAGGGGGCAACACTGAAGCTTTCTTT.

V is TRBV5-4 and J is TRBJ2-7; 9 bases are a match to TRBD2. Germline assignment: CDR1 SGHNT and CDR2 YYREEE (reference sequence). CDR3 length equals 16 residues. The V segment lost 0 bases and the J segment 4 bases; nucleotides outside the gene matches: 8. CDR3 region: CASSLVGGGARYEQYF. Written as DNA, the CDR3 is TGTGCCAGCAGCTTGGTCGGCGGGGGGGCGCGGTACGAGCAGTACTTC.

DNA for the CDR3: TGTGCCAGCAGTGAAGGGGGGTGGTGGACCTATAATTCACCCCTCCACTTT. Encoded protein: CASSEGGWWTYNSPLHF. V and J are TRBV6-1 and TRBJ1-6; D is possibly TRBD1 (5 bases). The CDR3 length is 17 residues. Looked up from germline, CDR1 is MNHNS and CDR2 is SASEGT. Trimming left V 1 base short and J 2 bases short, with 12 bases between.

The CDR3 loop is CASSSQGAYEQYF. The CDR3 nucleotides read TGTGCCAGCTCATCACAGGGGGCCTACGAGCAGTACTTC. This chain uses TRBV18 with TRBJ2-7, with 8 nucleotides matching TRBD1. Germline CDR1 and CDR2: KGHSH and LQKENI. The junction had 2 bases not matched to a gene; V was cut back by 5 bases and J by 2 bases. The CDR3 spans 13 residues.

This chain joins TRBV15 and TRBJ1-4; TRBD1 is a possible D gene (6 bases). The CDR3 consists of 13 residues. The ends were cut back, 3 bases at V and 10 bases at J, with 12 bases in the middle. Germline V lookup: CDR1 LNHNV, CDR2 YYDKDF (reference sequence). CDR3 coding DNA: TGTGCCACCAGCAGCCACAGGGAGGGAAAACTGTTTTTT. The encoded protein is CATSSHREGKLFF. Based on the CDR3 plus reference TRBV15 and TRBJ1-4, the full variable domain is DAMVIQNPRYQVTQFGKPVTLSCSQTLNHNVMYWYQQKSSQAPKLLFHYYDKDFNNEADTPDNFQSRRPNTSFCFLDIRSPGLGDTAMYLCATSSHREGKLFFGSGTQLSVL.

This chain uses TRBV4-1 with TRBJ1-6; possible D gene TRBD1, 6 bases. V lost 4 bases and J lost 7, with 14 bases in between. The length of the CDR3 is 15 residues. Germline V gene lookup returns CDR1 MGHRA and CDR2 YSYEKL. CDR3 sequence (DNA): TGCGCCAGCAGCCGTACCCAGGGGACCAATTCACCCCTCCACTTT. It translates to CASSRTQGTNSPLHF.

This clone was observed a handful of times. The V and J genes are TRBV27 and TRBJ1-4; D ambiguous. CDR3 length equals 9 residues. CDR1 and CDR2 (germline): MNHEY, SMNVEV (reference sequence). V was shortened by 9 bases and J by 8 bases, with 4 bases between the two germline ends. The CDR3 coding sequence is TGTGCCAGGACAGAAAAACTGTTTTTT. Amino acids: CARTEKLFF.

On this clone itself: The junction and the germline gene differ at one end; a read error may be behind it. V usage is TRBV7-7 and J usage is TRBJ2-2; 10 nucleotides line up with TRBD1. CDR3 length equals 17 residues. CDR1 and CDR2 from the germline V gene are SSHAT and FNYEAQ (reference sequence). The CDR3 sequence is CASSPSMGQGPPGELFF. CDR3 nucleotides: TGTGCTAGCAGCCCAAGTATGGGACAGGGGCCCCCCGGGGAGCTGTTTTTT.

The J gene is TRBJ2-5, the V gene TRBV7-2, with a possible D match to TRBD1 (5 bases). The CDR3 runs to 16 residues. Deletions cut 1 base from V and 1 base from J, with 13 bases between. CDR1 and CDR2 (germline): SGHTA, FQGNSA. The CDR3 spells CASSLGGRALQETQYF. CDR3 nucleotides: TGTGCCAGCAGCTTAGGGGGCAGGGCCCTCCAAGAGACCCAGTACTTC.

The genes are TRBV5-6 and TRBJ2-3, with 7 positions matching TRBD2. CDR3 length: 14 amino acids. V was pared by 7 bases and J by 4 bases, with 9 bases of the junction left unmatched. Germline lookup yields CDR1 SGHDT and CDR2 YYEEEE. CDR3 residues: CASLPGGGADTQYF. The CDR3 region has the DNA TGTGCCAGCTTACCGGGAGGCGGGGCAGATACGCAGTATTTT.

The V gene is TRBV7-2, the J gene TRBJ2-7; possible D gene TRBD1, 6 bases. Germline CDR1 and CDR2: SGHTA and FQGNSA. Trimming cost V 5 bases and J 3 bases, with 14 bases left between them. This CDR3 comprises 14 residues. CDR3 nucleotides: TGTGCCAGCAGCCAACAGGGAAATGACTACGAGCAGTACTTC. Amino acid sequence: CASSQQGNDYEQYF.

Here the CDR3 reads CASSIRRNTEAFF. DNA for the CDR3: TGTGCCAGCAGCATCAGAAGGAACACTGAAGCTTTCTTT. This chain uses TRBV7-2 with TRBJ1-1; no clear D gene. The CDR3 has 13 residues. CDR1 is SGHTA and CDR2 is FQGNSA in the germline V gene. Trimming pared 5 bases from V and 1 base from J, leaving 8 bases between.

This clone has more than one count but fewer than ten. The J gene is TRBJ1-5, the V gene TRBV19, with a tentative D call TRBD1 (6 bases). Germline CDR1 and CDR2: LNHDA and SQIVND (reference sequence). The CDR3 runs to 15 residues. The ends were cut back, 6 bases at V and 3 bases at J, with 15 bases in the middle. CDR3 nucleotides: TGTGCCAGTAGCGCCATAACAGGGAACAATCAGCCCCAGCATTTT. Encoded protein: CASSAITGNNQPQHF.

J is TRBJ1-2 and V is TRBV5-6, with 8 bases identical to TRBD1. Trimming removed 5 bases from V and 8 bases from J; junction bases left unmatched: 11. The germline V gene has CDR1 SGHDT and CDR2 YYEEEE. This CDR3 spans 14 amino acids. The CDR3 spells CASRVRQGPGGYTF. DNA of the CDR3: TGTGCCAGCAGAGTAAGACAGGGGCCAGGGGGCTACACCTTC.

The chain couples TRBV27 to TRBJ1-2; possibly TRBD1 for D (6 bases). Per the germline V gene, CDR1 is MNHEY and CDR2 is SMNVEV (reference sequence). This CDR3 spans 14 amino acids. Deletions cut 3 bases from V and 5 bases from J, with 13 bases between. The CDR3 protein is CASSLGADGYGYTF. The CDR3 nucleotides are TGTGCCAGCAGTTTGGGGGCCGATGGGTATGGCTACACCTTC.